These T cell receptor beta chains were read from a single sample in a study of response to subunit inactivated influenza vaccine. TCRdb redid the calling of the RT-PCR reads with MiXCR, one entry per CDR3 protein. Of around 650,000 distinct CDR3 sequences in the sample, approximately 14% are singletons; the top ten hold 11%. This material consisted of PBMCs from blood, taken roughly 13 days after vaccination. The receptors stem from a man between 50 and 59 years old who received an inactivated influenza vaccine. CDR3s include the opening cysteine and the closing phenylalanine or tryptophan. The D gene is left open where the match is weak. Rows give clone size only sometimes, using once, few, many, or a class for an expanded clone.

TRBJ1-1	TRBV4-2	NA	NA	CASSQDVYRETEAFF	TGTGCCAGCAGCCAAGATGTCTATAGGGAAACTGAAGCTTTCTTT
TRBJ2-1	TRBV30	NA	NA	CAYKGSPYEQFF	TGTGCCTATAAGGGCAGCCCCTATGAGCAGTTCTTC
TRBJ2-1	TRBV20-1	TRBD2	few	CSARTAGGNLNEQFF	TGCAGTGCTAGAACGGCGGGGGGGAATCTGAATGAGCAGTTCTTC
TRBJ2-1	TRBV20-1	NA	NA	CSASYRRGSDEQFF	TGCAGTGCTAGCTACAGGAGGGGATCTGATGAGCAGTTCTTC
TRBJ2-1	TRBV20-1	NA	many	CSARKRGSYNEQFF	TGCAGTGCTAGGAAAAGGGGTTCCTACAATGAGCAGTTCTTC
TRBJ1-6	TRBV3-1	TRBD1	few	CASTQGGGDSPLHF	TGTGCCAGCACCCAGGGGGGCGGCGATTCACCCCTCCACTTT
TRBJ1-2	TRBV12-3/TRBV12-4	NA	few	CASTLPGLGYTF	TGTGCCAGCACCCTCCCGGGGCTTGGCTACACCTTC
TRBJ1-6	TRBV28	TRBD1	NA	CASSLFTMSGGTSPLHF	TGTGCCAGCAGTTTATTCACGATGTCAGGGGGTACTTCACCCCTCCACTTT
TRBJ2-5	TRBV6-5	NA	few	CASSSWAGFQETQYF	TGTGCCAGCAGTTCCTGGGCAGGCTTTCAAGAGACCCAGTACTTC
TRBJ2-2	TRBV24-1	NA	NA	CATSRGRTYTGELFF	TGTGCCACCAGTCGGGGCAGGACGTACACCGGGGAGCTGTTTTTT
TRBJ2-1	TRBV5-1	TRBD2	few	CASSFVSGGTGNEQFF	TGCGCCAGCAGCTTCGTTAGCGGGGGGACGGGTAATGAGCAGTTCTTC
TRBJ2-1	TRBV11-2	NA	NA	CASSLYDYEQFF	TGTGCCAGCAGCTTATACGATTATGAGCAGTTCTTC
TRBJ2-2	TRBV3-1	NA	many	CASSQVAGTGELFF	TGTGCCAGCAGCCAAGTTGCGGGGACCGGGGAGCTGTTTTTT
TRBJ2-3	TRBV7-9	TRBD1	few	CASSFGTGAFTDTQYF	TGTGCCAGCAGCTTCGGGACAGGGGCCTTCACAGATACGCAGTATTTT
TRBJ2-2	TRBV7-2	NA	NA	CASSFRWTGELFF	TGTGCCAGCAGCTTTCGGTGGACCGGGGAGCTGTTTTTT
TRBJ2-1	TRBV4-1	TRBD2	NA	CASSQGLASTRANEQFF	TGCGCCAGCAGCCAAGGACTAGCGTCCACACGGGCCAATGAGCAGTTCTTC
TRBJ2-1	TRBV15	NA	NA	CATSLGGSEQFF	TGTGCCACCAGCCTTGGAGGGAGTGAGCAGTTCTTC
TRBJ2-7	TRBV7-2	NA	many	CASSLPGSYEQYF	TGTGCCAGCAGCTTACCAGGCTCCTACGAGCAGTACTTC
TRBJ1-2	TRBV12-3/TRBV12-4	NA	many	CASSRAKRGGYTF	TGTGCCAGCAGCCGGGCGAAGCGAGGTGGCTACACCTTC
TRBJ1-2	TRBV6-2/TRBV6-3	TRBD1	few	CASRLTGGGDGYTF	TGTGCCAGCAGGCTAACAGGGGGCGGCGATGGCTACACCTTC
TRBJ2-1	TRBV7-9	NA	once	CASSTDGGPYNEQFF	TGTGCCAGCAGCACCGACGGGGGGCCCTACAATGAGCAGTTCTTC
TRBJ2-5	TRBV18	TRBD2	few	CASSPRLAGGYQETQYF	TGTGCCAGCTCACCAAGACTAGCGGGAGGGTACCAAGAGACCCAGTACTTC
TRBJ2-7	TRBV20-1	NA	few	CSALRTASYEQYF	TGCAGTGCTCTACGGACAGCCTCCTACGAGCAGTACTTC
TRBJ2-2	TRBV5-1	TRBD1	few	CASSLSPLGTGGDTGELFF	TGCGCCAGCAGCCTTAGTCCCCTCGGGACAGGGGGTGACACCGGGGAGCTGTTTTTT
TRBJ2-1	TRBV15	NA	once	CATSRGGRGQLNEQFF	TGTGCCACCAGCAGAGGCGGGCGAGGTCAACTAAATGAGCAGTTCTTC
TRBJ2-3	TRBV2	TRBD2	few	CASSEAAPSGPRTDTQYF	TGTGCCAGCAGTGAAGCGGCCCCTAGCGGGCCGCGCACAGATACGCAGTATTTT
TRBJ1-4	TRBV9	NA	few	CASSEGLGEKLFF	TGTGCCAGCAGCGAAGGACTCGGTGAAAAACTGTTTTTT
TRBJ2-1	TRBV20-1	TRBD2	NA	CSARGISGTMAYNEQFF	TGCAGTGCTAGGGGAATAAGCGGGACGATGGCGTACAATGAGCAGTTCTTC
TRBJ2-7	TRBV3-1	NA	NA	CASSQEGGRYEQYF	TGTGCCAGCAGCCAAGAAGGGGGTCGGTACGAGCAGTACTTC
TRBJ2-7	TRBV29-1	NA	few	CSAIMPSYEQYF	TGCAGCGCTATTATGCCCTCCTACGAGCAGTACTTC
TRBJ1-2	TRBV29-1	TRBD1	NA	CSVVRDRGSYTF	TGCAGCGTTGTTAGGGACAGGGGGAGCTACACCTTC
TRBJ2-3	TRBV4-2	TRBD2	NA	CASSQETSGGITQYF	TGTGCCAGCAGCCAAGAGACTAGCGGGGGGATTACGCAGTATTTT
TRBJ2-7	TRBV12-3/TRBV12-4	NA	NA	CASSPQGYSSEQYF	TGTGCCAGCAGTCCACAGGGATATTCAAGCGAGCAGTACTTC
TRBJ2-2	TRBV6-2/TRBV6-3	NA	few	CASSRQDTGELFF	TGTGCCAGCAGTCGACAGGACACCGGGGAGCTGTTTTTT
TRBJ2-1	TRBV5-1	NA	few	CASSLDSPALISYNEQFF	TGCGCCAGCAGCTTGGATTCCCCAGCGCTGATCTCCTACAATGAGCAGTTCTTC
TRBJ2-1	TRBV10-3	NA	few	CAIRTDASSYNEQFF	TGTGCCATCAGGACGGACGCCAGCTCCTACAATGAGCAGTTCTTC
TRBJ2-4	TRBV7-9	NA	few	CASSFQRNPAKNIQYF	TGTGCCAGCAGCTTCCAGCGGAACCCAGCCAAAAACATTCAGTACTTC
TRBJ1-4	TRBV12-3/TRBV12-4	NA	NA	CASSLAPLTAGGEKLFF	TGTGCCAGCAGTTTAGCTCCATTGACAGCTGGTGGTGAAAAACTGTTTTTT
TRBJ2-7	TRBV11-2	TRBD2	few	CASSFSGGNWYEQYF	TGTGCCAGCAGCTTCAGCGGGGGAAATTGGTACGAGCAGTACTTC
TRBJ1-1	TRBV5-1	TRBD1	NA	CASSARPQGEGTEAFF	TGCGCCAGCAGCGCCAGACCTCAGGGGGAGGGCACTGAAGCTTTCTTT
TRBJ2-7	TRBV11-1	NA	NA	CASSLEVWQRGSLYEQYF	TGTGCCAGCAGCTTAGAAGTATGGCAGCGAGGTTCCCTCTACGAGCAGTACTTC
TRBJ2-7	TRBV7-6	NA	many	CASSFGAGFNYEQYF	TGTGCCAGCAGCTTCGGGGCGGGCTTTAACTACGAGCAGTACTTC
TRBJ2-1	TRBV7-9	TRBD2	many	CASSLGVGLGLGEQFF	TGTGCCAGCAGCTTGGGTGTGGGACTAGGTCTAGGTGAGCAGTTCTTC
TRBJ2-2	TRBV29-1	NA	many	CSVDVSGNTGELFF	TGCAGCGTCGACGTCTCCGGGAACACCGGGGAGCTGTTTTTT
TRBJ2-3	TRBV12-3/TRBV12-4	NA	NA	CASSRGPVTDTQYF	TGTGCCAGCAGTCGAGGGCCAGTAACAGATACGCAGTATTTT
TRBJ2-3	TRBV10-3	NA	few	CAISELSDTQYF	TGTGCCATCAGTGAGTTGTCAGATACGCAGTATTTT
TRBJ1-2	TRBV20-1	NA	few	CSARDARELANYGYTF	TGCAGTGCTAGAGACGCCAGGGAACTCGCTAACTATGGCTACACCTTC
TRBJ2-6	TRBV28	NA	few	CASSPLARGANVLTF	TGTGCCAGCAGTCCCCTTGCGAGAGGGGCCAACGTCCTGACTTTC